This TCR beta chain emerged from a study of T cells in Graves' hyperthyroidism and ophthalmopathy. Turning to the study itself: Pretreatment peripheral blood was obtained at initial diagnosis.

If no ophthalmopathy progression occurred within 18 months, Graves' hyperthyroidism was stable. Uncontrolled infection, other autoimmune disease, pregnancy or lactation barred patients from enrollment. Diagnoses used clinical symptoms, serum thyroxine and TRAb, thyroid ultrasound and orbital computed tomography. Amplified TCR beta CDR3 regions came from RNA transcripts. HTBI primers were used for first-round RT-PCR of the TCR CDR3. From the multiplex PCR reads, TCRdb called clonotypes with MiXCR, one entry per CDR3 protein. The top ten hold over 70% of the sample, which has around 350,000 distinct CDR3 sequences, approximately 25% seen once. The V gene's germline CDR1 is SQVTM and CDR2 ANQGSEA. Trimming shortened V by 1 base and J by 0 bases, and 13 bases separated the two germline ends. The length of the CDR3 is 15 residues.

The V and J genes are TRBV29-1 and TRBJ2-7; D is possibly TRBD1 (6 bases). The TCR sequence derives from a man aged 45-65 years with Graves' hyperthyroidism. Material for sequencing was blood. CDR3 in DNA: TGCAGCGTTGAAGGGGCTACAGGGTTCTCCTACGAGCAGTACTTC. This codes for CSVEGATGFSYEQYF.